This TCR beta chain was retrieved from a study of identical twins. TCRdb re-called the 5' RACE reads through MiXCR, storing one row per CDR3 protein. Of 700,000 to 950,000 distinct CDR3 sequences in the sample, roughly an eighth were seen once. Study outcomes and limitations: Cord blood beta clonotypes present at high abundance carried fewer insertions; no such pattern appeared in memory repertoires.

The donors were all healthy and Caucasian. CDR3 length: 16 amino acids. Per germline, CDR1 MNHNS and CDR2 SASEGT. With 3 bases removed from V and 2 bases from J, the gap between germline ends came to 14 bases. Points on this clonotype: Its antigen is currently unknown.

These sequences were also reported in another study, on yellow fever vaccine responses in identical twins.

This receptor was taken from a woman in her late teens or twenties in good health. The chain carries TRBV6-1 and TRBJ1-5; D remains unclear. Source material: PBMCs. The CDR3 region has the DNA TGTGCCAGCAGTGACGCCCGGGCAGCCGGCAATCAGCCCCAGCATTTT. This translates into CASSDARAAGNQPQHF.